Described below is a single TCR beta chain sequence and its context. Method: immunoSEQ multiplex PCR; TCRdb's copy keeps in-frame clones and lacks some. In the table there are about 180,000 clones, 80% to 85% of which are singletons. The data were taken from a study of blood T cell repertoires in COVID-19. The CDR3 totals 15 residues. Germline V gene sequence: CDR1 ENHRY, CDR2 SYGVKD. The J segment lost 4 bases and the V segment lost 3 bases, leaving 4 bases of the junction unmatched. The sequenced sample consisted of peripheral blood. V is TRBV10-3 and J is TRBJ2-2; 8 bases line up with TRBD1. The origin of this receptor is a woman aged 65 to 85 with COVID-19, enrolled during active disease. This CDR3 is CAISEGQGATGELFF. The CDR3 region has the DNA TGTGCCATCAGTGAAGGGCAGGGGGCCACCGGGGAGCTGTTTTTT.